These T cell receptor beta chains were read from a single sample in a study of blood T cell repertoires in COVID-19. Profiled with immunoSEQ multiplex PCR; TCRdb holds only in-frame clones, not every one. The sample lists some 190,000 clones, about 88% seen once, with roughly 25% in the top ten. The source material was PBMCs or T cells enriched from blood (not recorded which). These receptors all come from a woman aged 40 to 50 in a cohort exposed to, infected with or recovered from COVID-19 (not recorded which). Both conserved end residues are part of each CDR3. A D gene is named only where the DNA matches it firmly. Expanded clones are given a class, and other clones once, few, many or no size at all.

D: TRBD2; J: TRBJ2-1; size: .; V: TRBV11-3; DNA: TGTGCCAGCAGCTTAGTCTGGACTAGCGGGAGAAATGAGCAGTTCTTC; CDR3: CASSLVWTSGRNEQFF
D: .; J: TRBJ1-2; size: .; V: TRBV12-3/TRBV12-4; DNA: TGTGCCAGCATCCAAGGACTTACCAGGGGCTACACCTTC; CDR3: CASIQGLTRGYTF
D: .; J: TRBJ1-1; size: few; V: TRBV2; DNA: TGTGCCAGCAGTGAGGGGCCTAACACTGAAGCTTTCTTT; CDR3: CASSEGPNTEAFF
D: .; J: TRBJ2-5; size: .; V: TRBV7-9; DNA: TGTGCCAGCAGCCCGACCCTACATGGGCCACAAGAGACCCAGTACTTC; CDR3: CASSPTLHGPQETQYF
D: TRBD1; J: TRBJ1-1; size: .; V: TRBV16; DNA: TGTGCCAGCAGCCGTTGGGACAGGGCTTTTGAAGCTTTCTTT; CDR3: CASSRWDRAFEAFF
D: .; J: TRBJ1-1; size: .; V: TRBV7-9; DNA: TGTGCCAGCAGCCGCGACAGAGACACTGAAGCTTTCTTT; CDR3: CASSRDRDTEAFF
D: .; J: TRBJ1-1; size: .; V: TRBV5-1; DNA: TGCGCCAGCAGCGTAACAGGGCGAGGGACTGAAGCTTTCTTT; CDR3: CASSVTGRGTEAFF
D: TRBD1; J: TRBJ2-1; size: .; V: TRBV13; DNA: TGTGCCAGCAGCTTAGGGACAGGGGGCGACCAGAGGCGGGATGAGCAGTTCTTC; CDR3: CASSLGTGGDQRRDEQFF
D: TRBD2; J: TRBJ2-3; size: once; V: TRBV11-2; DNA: TGTGCCAGCAGCCAAACTAGCGTGGGGGGAGATACGCAGTATTTT; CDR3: CASSQTSVGGDTQYF
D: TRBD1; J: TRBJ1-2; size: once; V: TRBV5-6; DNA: TGTGCCAGCAGCTTGGGACAGGGGGTCTATGGCTACACCTTC; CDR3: CASSLGQGVYGYTF
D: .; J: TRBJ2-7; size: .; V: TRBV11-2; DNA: TGTGCCAGCAGCTTAGCCCAGCGGGTCTACGAGCAGTACTTC; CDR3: CASSLAQRVYEQYF
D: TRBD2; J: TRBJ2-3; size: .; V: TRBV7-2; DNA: TGTGCCAGCAGCTTAAGGTCGGCGGGAGGAGGGGATACGCAGTATTTT; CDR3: CASSLRSAGGGDTQYF
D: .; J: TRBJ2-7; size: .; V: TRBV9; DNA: TGTGCCAGCAGCTCGGAGGATCTATCCTACGAGCAGTACTTC; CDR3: CASSSEDLSYEQYF
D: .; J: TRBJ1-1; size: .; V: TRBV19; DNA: TGTGCCAGTAGTGAACAGGGTAGAGCAGCTGCTTTCTTT; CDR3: CASSEQGRAAAFF
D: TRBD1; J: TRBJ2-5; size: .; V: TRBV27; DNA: TGTGCCAGCAGTTTTAGACAGGGGATAGAGACCCAGTACTTC; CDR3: CASSFRQGIETQYF
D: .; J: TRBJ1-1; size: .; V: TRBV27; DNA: TGTGCCAGCAGTCGCACGGGTTCCACTGAAGCTTTCTTT; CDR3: CASSRTGSTEAFF
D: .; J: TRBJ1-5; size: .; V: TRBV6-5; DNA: TGTGCCAGCAGTTACAATCACGGGTTGCCCCAGCATTTT; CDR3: CASSYNHGLPQHF